The 9 T cell receptor beta chains below come from one sample, sequenced in a study of Tregs in tolerant kidney transplant recipients. Profiled with immunoSEQ multiplex PCR; TCRdb holds only in-frame clones, not every one. The data contain about 110,000 clones, 85% to 90% of them singletons. This material consisted of CD4+ T cells from blood, taken before the transplant. These receptors came from a human donor who received a combined kidney and bone marrow transplant.

The chain employs TRBV18 and TRBJ2-3; D is perhaps TRBD1 (5 bases). This CDR3 has 14 amino acids. Germline CDR1 is KGHSH and CDR2 is LQKENI. The germline V and J ends were trimmed by 2 bases and 3 bases, with 9 bases remaining between them. The CDR3 region has the DNA TGTGCCAGCTCACCAAGAAGGGGAACAGATACGCAGTATTTT. Its translation is CASSPRRGTDTQYF.

This clone was seen only once. The CDR3 is CASGQTMNTEAFF. The CDR3 coding sequence is TGTGCCAGTGGACAGACCATGAACACTGAAGCTTTCTTT. The genes are TRBV6-5 and TRBJ1-1; possible D gene TRBD1, 6 bases. The V end lost 9 bases, the J end lost 0 bases, and 11 bases lay between the germline ends. There are 13 residues in the CDR3. Germline-derived CDR1 and CDR2 are MNHEY and SVGAGI.

The gene calls are TRBV4-1 and TRBJ1-1; D remains unclear. This CDR3 comprises 15 residues. CDR1 is MGHRA and CDR2 is YSYEKL in the germline V gene. V was pared by 1 base and J by 2 bases, with 11 bases between. The CDR3 bases are TGCGCCAGCAGCCAAGTATTTGAGATTAACACTGAAGCTTTCTTT. This sequence encodes CASSQVFEINTEAFF.

The V gene is TRBV7-2, the J gene TRBJ1-2, with TRBD1 matching 8 bases. The CDR3 is 15 amino acids. The V gene's germline CDR1 is SGHTA and CDR2 FQGNSA. Germline trimming cut 7 bases from V and 4 bases from J; bases unmatched to any gene: 11. As DNA, the CDR3 is TGTGCCAGCACCCAATCGGACAGGGTATTCTATGGCTACACCTTC. Protein sequence: CASTQSDRVFYGYTF.

The chain has TRBV28 and TRBJ1-1; no clear D. Germline V gene lookup returns CDR1 MDHEN and CDR2 SYDVKM. The V and J ends lost 9 bases and 1 base respectively, with 9 bases between them. The CDR3 has 12 residues. The CDR3 spells CASTGGNTEAFF. The CDR3 region has the DNA TGTGCCAGTACGGGAGGGAACACTGAAGCTTTCTTT.

The CDR3, as DNA: TGTGCCAGCAGCCCCTGGGACAGGGAGGATGAAGCTTTCTTT. Translated, it gives CASSPWDREDEAFF. V and J are TRBV27 and TRBJ1-1; 9 bases align to TRBD1. Germline values: CDR1 MNHEY, CDR2 SMNVEV (reference sequence). The CDR3 runs to 14 residues. J gave up 7 bases and V 6 bases, and 9 bases lay outside the gene matches.

This clone was detected only once. The chain couples TRBV5-1 to TRBJ2-1; possible D gene TRBD1, 5 bases. From germline, CDR1 is SGHRS and CDR2 YFSETQ. Trimming stripped 4 bases from V and 10 bases from J, with 18 bases between. The CDR3 is 14 amino acids. This chain's CDR3 is CASSPNQGYREQFF. For the CDR3, the DNA is TGCGCCAGCAGCCCCAACCAGGGATACAGGGAGCAGTTCTTC. The entire variable domain, with the rest obtained from reference TRBV5-1 and TRBJ2-1, is as follows: KAGVTQTPRYLIKTRGQQVTLSCSPISGHRSVSWYQQTPGQGLQFLFEYFSETQRNKGNFPGRFSGRQFSNSRSEMNVSTLELGDSALYLCASSPNQGYREQFFGPGTRLTVL.

This chain joins TRBV30 and TRBJ2-1, with 8 bases lining up with TRBD2. Per germline, CDR1 GTSNPN and CDR2 SVGIG (reference sequence). V was pared by 4 bases and J by 4 bases, with 9 bases of the junction left unmatched. The CDR3 contains 15 residues. As DNA, the CDR3 is TGTGCCTGGAAACGAGCGGGAGAGATGTACAATGAGCAGTTCTTC. Translation: CAWKRAGEMYNEQFF. Drawing the rest from reference TRBV30 and TRBJ2-1, the complete variable domain is SQTIHQWPATLVQPVGSPLSLECTVEGTSNPNLYWYRQAAGRGLQLLFYSVGIGQISSEVPQNLSASRPQDRQFILSSKKLLLSDSGFYLCAWKRAGEMYNEQFFGPGTRLTVL.

The chain couples TRBV6-5 to TRBJ1-3; perhaps TRBD1 as D (5 bases). The CDR3 consists of 14 residues. Germline V gives CDR1 MNHEY, CDR2 SVGAGI. The ends were cut back, 4 bases at V and 8 bases at J, with 15 bases in the middle. The CDR3 loop reads CASSSGSRGDTIYF. Written as DNA, the CDR3 is TGTGCCAGCAGTTCGGGCTCTCGGGGGGACACCATATATTTT.